The sequence of this TCR beta chain was determined in a study of shared clonotypes between healthy human individuals. Study-wide results and caveats: Sampling included only blood; tissue repertoires likely differ. Relative to their counterparts shared across all four donors, non-shared clonotypes exhibited diminished generation probabilities.

CDR1 and CDR2 (germline): MDHEN, SYDVKM. The CDR3 sequence is 13 residues long. With V trimmed by 6 bases and J by 5 bases, 5 bases remained unmatched. Comments on this clone: Antigen: not known.

Sequencing used immunoSEQ multiplex PCR; TCRdb keeps in-frame clones, though not all of them. The sample has a few million clones, 80% to 95% seen once. Sequenced: naive CD4+ T cells from PBMCs. Subset indicated: CD45RA+ positively selected. The rearrangement links TRBV28 to TRBJ2-7, with TRBD1 matching over 9 bases. This clonotype was sampled from a man between 18 and 29 years old in good health. Some clones in this sample may be carry-over from other donors' samples. The CDR3 nucleotides read TGTGCCAGCAGACTATGGGACAGGGACGAGCAGTACTTC. The encoded protein is CASRLWDRDEQYF. Together with reference TRBV28 and TRBJ2-7, the CDR3 gives the full variable domain: DVKVTQSSRYLVKRTGEKVFLECVQDMDHENMFWYRQDPGLGLRLIYFSYDVKMKEKGDIPEGYSVSREKKERFSLILESASTNQTSMYLCASRLWDRDEQYFGPGTRLTVT.